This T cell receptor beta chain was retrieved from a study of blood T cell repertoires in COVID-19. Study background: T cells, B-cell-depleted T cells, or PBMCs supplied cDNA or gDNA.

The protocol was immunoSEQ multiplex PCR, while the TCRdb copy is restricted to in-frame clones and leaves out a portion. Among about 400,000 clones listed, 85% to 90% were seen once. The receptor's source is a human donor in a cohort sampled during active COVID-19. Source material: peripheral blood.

In nucleotides, the CDR3 is TGTGCCAGCAATCGACTAGCGGGGGTAGATGAGCAGTTCTTC. It specifies CASNRLAGVDEQFF. The rearrangement links TRBV9 to TRBJ2-1; 12 positions agree with TRBD2. J gave up 8 bases and V 6 bases, and 6 bases lay outside the gene matches. Germline lookup yields CDR1 SGDLS and CDR2 YYNGEE. This CDR3 comprises 14 residues.